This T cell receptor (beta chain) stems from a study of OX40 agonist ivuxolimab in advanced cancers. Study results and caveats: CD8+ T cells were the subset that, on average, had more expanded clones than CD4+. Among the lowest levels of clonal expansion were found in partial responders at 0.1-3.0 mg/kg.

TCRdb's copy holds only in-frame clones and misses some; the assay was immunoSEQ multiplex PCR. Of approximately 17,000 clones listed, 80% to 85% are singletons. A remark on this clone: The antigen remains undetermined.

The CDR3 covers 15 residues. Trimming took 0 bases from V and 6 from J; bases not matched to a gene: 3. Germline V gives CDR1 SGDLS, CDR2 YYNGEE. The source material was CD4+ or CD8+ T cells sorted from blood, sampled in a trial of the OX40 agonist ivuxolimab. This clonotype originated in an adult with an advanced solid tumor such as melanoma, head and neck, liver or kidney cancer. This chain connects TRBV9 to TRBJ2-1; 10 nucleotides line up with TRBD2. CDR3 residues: CASSVGLAGVNEQFF. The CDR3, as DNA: TGTGCCAGCAGCGTAGGTCTAGCGGGGGTCAATGAGCAGTTCTTC.